This T cell receptor (beta chain) was documented in a study of blood T cell repertoires in COVID-19. In the authors' workflow: Nucleated cell number was recorded as an estimate derived from reference gene primer amplification. The data were produced by immunoSEQ multiplex PCR, yet TCRdb's version contains in-frame clones alone and is incomplete. V and J calls and clone size follow that table, whereas D and trimming were derived from the DNA. The sample has 200,000 to 250,000 clones, around 81% seen once. Clinical history reported by participants formed the basis on which cohorts were assigned. Sequenced material: PBMCs or T cells enriched from blood (not recorded which). The receptor comes from a woman aged 40-49 years with acute COVID-19.

CDR3 sequence: CASSVGQGSTDTQYF. CDR3 sequence (DNA): TGTGCCAGCAGCGTAGGACAGGGAAGCACAGATACGCAGTATTTT. V is TRBV9 and J is TRBJ2-3, with TRBD1 matching 7 bases. Germline V gene lookup returns CDR1 SGDLS and CDR2 YYNGEE. J gave up 0 bases and V 0 bases, and 1 base lay outside the gene matches. The CDR3 contains 15 residues.